This T cell receptor beta chain was identified during a study of cytotoxic CD8 clonotypes in ibrutinib-treated CLL. Study-wide results and limits: Clonality at baseline surpassed age-matched healthy donors and tracked circulating CD8+ T-cell counts.

With regard to this clone: As yet, its antigen is unknown.

T cells were sequenced at a targeted depth of 1 in 200,000 to 1 in 1 million. The data were produced by immunoSEQ multiplex PCR, yet TCRdb's version contains in-frame clones alone and is incomplete. The table shows hundreds of thousands of clones, with roughly 70% occurring only once. V was trimmed by 4 bases and J by 1 base, leaving 8 bases between them. This CDR3 region has 14 residues. Per germline, CDR1 MNHEY and CDR2 SMNVEV (reference sequence). The sample here was PBMCs, taken after 24 months of ibrutinib treatment. The V and J genes are TRBV27 and TRBJ1-5, with a possible D match to TRBD1 (5 bases). The sequence derives from a human donor with chronic lymphocytic leukemia. The CDR3 here is CASSSRDSNQPQHF. The CDR3, as DNA: TGTGCCAGCAGTTCTCGGGACAGCAATCAGCCCCAGCATTTT.